Ten or more counts support the clone carrying this T cell receptor beta chain. The data stem from a study of early T cells in non-severe SARS-CoV-2 infection. Using its own MiXCR run on the 5' RACE reads, TCRdb lists one record per CDR3 protein. Of about 25,000 distinct CDR3 sequences listed, less than 6% are singletons. The sample consisted of whole blood. The receptor comes from an adult who was a healthcare worker with PCR-confirmed SARS-CoV-2 infection or an uninfected control (not recorded which).

For the CDR3, the DNA is TGTGCCAGCTCACCTGGTCGGGTGAACACTGAAGCTTTCTTT. Translated: CASSPGRVNTEAFF. The chain has TRBV18 and TRBJ1-1; D remains ambiguous. There are 14 residues in the CDR3. The V and J ends lost 3 bases and 0 bases respectively, with 8 bases between them. Germline V gives CDR1 KGHSH, CDR2 LQKENI.